These 24 T cell receptor beta chains were sequenced from one sample in a study of follicular helper T cells after annual influenza vaccination. TCRdb's copy holds only in-frame clones and misses some; the assay was immunoSEQ multiplex PCR. The data show fewer than 8,000 clones, with approximately 78% seen just once and roughly 0.81% held by the top ten. Time point here: 2015-2016 season, pre-vaccination. The sequencing here drew on CXCR5- memory CD4+ T cells sorted from blood, taken on the day of influenza vaccination. The receptors originated from an adult who received the influenza vaccine.

The V gene is TRBV13, the J gene TRBJ2-2, with 8 nucleotides matching TRBD2. From germline, CDR1 is PRHDT and CDR2 FYEKMQ (reference sequence). The CDR3 length is 14 residues. J gave up 0 bases and V 6 bases, and 0 bases lay outside the gene matches. The DNA of the CDR3 is TGTGCCAGCAGGGGACTAGCGAACACCGGGGAGCTGTTTTTT. This encodes CASRGLANTGELFF.

V and J are TRBV7-3 and TRBJ2-3, with 11 nucleotides matching TRBD2. This CDR3 has 16 amino acids. After removal of 5 bases from V and 5 bases from J, the junction contained 9 bases not matched to a gene. From germline, CDR1 is SGHTA and CDR2 FQGTGA. The CDR3 reads CASSRTSGGQQDTQYF. The DNA for the CDR3 is TGTGCCAGCAGCCGAACTAGCGGGGGCCAGCAAGATACGCAGTATTTT.

In this sample, this clone turned up a few times. The V and J genes are TRBV11-3 and TRBJ1-2; D gene ambiguous. Germline CDR1 is SGHNT and CDR2 is YENEEA. CDR3 length: 14 residues. V was pared by 5 bases and J by 3 bases, with 13 bases between. The CDR3 loop reads CASSANGLDYGYTF. The CDR3 DNA sequence: TGTGCCAGCAGCGCGAACGGACTCGACTATGGCTACACCTTC.

This clone was recorded once. The chain uses TRBV4-2 and TRBJ2-5; 10 nucleotides line up with TRBD2. Trimming removed 2 bases from V and 4 bases from J; junction bases left unmatched: 10. Germline V gene data show CDR1 as LGHNA and CDR2 as YNFKEQ. The CDR3 runs 17 residues. CDR3 DNA: TGTGCCAGCAGCCAATTTGGGACTAGCGAAGAGGTAGAGACCCAGTACTTC. It yields the protein CASSQFGTSEEVETQYF.

The chain links TRBV5-1 to TRBJ2-5; 8 bases agree with TRBD1. Germline CDR1 and CDR2: SGHRS and YFSETQ. The CDR3 is 13 amino acids. V lost 3 bases to trimming and J lost 5 bases; unmatched junction nucleotides: 3. CDR3 DNA sequence: TGCGCCAGCAGCTCACGACAGGGGGAGACCCAGTACTTC. Amino acid sequence: CASSSRQGETQYF.

The chain couples TRBV18 to TRBJ2-1, with 9 bases identical to TRBD1. Trimming removed 0 bases from V and 4 bases from J; junction bases left unmatched: 7. The CDR3 totals 17 residues. CDR1 is KGHSH, CDR2 LQKENI, per germline. Here the CDR3 DNA reads TGTGCCAGCTCACCACCCGCGGGACAGGGTCCTTACAATGAGCAGTTCTTC. Translated: CASSPPAGQGPYNEQFF.

This chain links TRBV19 with TRBJ1-4; D gene ambiguous. Germline V gene sequence: CDR1 LNHDA, CDR2 SQIVND (reference sequence). The V and J ends lost 6 bases and 0 bases respectively, with 14 bases between them. The CDR3 length is 16 residues. The CDR3 DNA is TGTGCCAGTAGCCCGGACCGGGAGTCAACTAATGAAAAACTGTTTTTT. Amino acids: CASSPDRESTNEKLFF.

J is TRBJ2-3 and V is TRBV7-2, with D perhaps TRBD2 (5 bases). This CDR3 contains 15 residues. Per germline, CDR1 SGHTA and CDR2 FQGNSA. The V gene lost 4 bases and the J gene lost 3 bases, with 14 bases spanning the gap. As DNA, the CDR3 is TGTGCCAGCAGCTCCCTGGGCGGGTTGACAGATACGCAGTATTTT. Its translation is CASSSLGGLTDTQYF.

The sample holds a few counts of this clone. The J gene is TRBJ2-2, the V gene TRBV2, with D possibly being TRBD1 or TRBD2 (5 bases each). Germline V gives CDR1 SNHLY, CDR2 FYNNEI. The CDR3 is 15 residues long. Trimming shortened V by 5 bases and J by 6 bases, and 16 bases separated the two germline ends. CDR3 in amino acids: CASSWDGGFSGELFF. CDR3 bases: TGTGCCAGCAGTTGGGACGGCGGGTTTTCCGGGGAGCTGTTTTTT.

The chain carries TRBV5-1 and TRBJ2-2; D may be TRBD1 (6 bases). Germline V gives CDR1 SGHRS, CDR2 YFSETQ. The CDR3 is 15 amino acids. V was pared by 7 bases and J by 2 bases, with 15 bases between. The CDR3, as DNA: TGCGCCAGCGCCCGAAAGGGGGATAACACCGGGGAGCTGTTTTTT. Its protein is CASARKGDNTGELFF.

This chain joins TRBV11-1 and TRBJ1-1; D uncertain. Trimming took off 3 bases at V and 1 base at J, with 9 bases between the two ends. The CDR3 has 14 residues. Germline V gene sequence: CDR1 SGHAT, CDR2 FQDESV (reference sequence). CDR3 sequence: CASSFLGRNTEAFF. Here the CDR3 DNA reads TGTGCCAGCAGCTTTTTAGGCAGGAACACTGAAGCTTTCTTT.

The rearrangement joins TRBV7-9 to TRBJ1-1, with D possibly matching TRBD1 (6 bases). Germline values: CDR1 SEHNR, CDR2 FQNEAQ (reference sequence). Deletions cut 1 base from V and 4 bases from J, with 10 bases between. This CDR3 is built from 14 residues. This CDR3 is CASSLVGGSTEAFF. In DNA form, the CDR3 reads TGTGCCAGCAGCTTAGTTGGGGGCTCCACTGAAGCTTTCTTT.

V gene TRBV28 combines with J gene TRBJ1-2; 10 bases fit TRBD1. The CDR3 has 17 amino acids. CDR1 is MDHEN, CDR2 SYDVKM, per germline. After removal of 6 bases from V and 5 bases from J, the junction contained 15 bases not matched to a gene. CDR3 sequence: CASSPGTGALFLYGYTF. DNA of the CDR3: TGTGCCAGCAGCCCCGGGACAGGGGCCCTGTTTCTGTATGGCTACACCTTC.

The chain is built from TRBV4-1 and TRBJ2-2; D is unresolved. This CDR3 has 18 residues. Deletions cut 1 base from V and 0 bases from J, with 15 bases between. Germline CDR1 reads MGHRA; CDR2 reads YSYEKL. In DNA, the CDR3 is TGCGCCAGCAGCCAAGGTTTATTCGGGTTCGCGAACACCGGGGAGCTGTTTTTT. This encodes CASSQGLFGFANTGELFF.

This chain connects TRBV11-3 to TRBJ2-7, with 11 bases fitting TRBD1. Per the germline V gene, CDR1 is SGHNT and CDR2 is YENEEA. This CDR3 region has 16 residues. The trim removed 0 bases at V and 3 bases at J, leaving 4 bases unmatched. The CDR3 nucleotides read TGTGCCAGCAGCTTAGAACGGACAGGGGGCGACTACGAGCAGTACTTC. Its translation: CASSLERTGGDYEQYF.

This rearrangement joins TRBV7-7 to TRBJ2-5; 9 bases agree with TRBD2. This CDR3 is built from 15 residues. The V gene end was trimmed by 1 base and the J gene end by 1 base; junction bases not matched to a gene: 1. Germline CDR1 is SSHAT and CDR2 is FNYEAQ (reference sequence). CDR3 nucleotide sequence: TGTGCCAGCAGCTTAGGACTAGCGGCCCAAGAGACCCAGTACTTC. Protein: CASSLGLAAQETQYF.

The V call is TRBV15, the J call TRBJ1-1, with D tentatively TRBD1 (6 bases). V lost 1 base and J 3 bases, leaving 6 bases between the germline ends. The CDR3 contains 13 residues. Looked up from germline, CDR1 is LNHNV and CDR2 is YYDKDF (reference sequence). CDR3 bases: TGTGCCACCAGCAGAGGGGGGCACACTGAAGCTTTCTTT. Translated, it gives CATSRGGHTEAFF.

This chain connects TRBV7-7 to TRBJ2-5; 8 nucleotides line up with TRBD2. V lost 5 bases and J lost 4; bases outside the gene matches: 12. This CDR3 contains 16 residues. CDR1 SSHAT and CDR2 FNYEAQ come from the germline V gene (reference sequence). The DNA for the CDR3 is TGTGCCAGCAGCCCCCAATTTATAGCGGGGAGAGAGACCCAGTACTTC. Protein sequence: CASSPQFIAGRETQYF.

The rearrangement links TRBV7-9 to TRBJ2-1; 10 nucleotides align to TRBD2. CDR1 and CDR2 from the germline V gene are SEHNR and FQNEAQ (reference sequence). V lost 1 base, J lost 2 bases, and 11 bases stayed unmatched. There are 19 residues in the CDR3. CDR3 sequence: CASSLVEGIAGGPYNEQFF. CDR3 DNA sequence: TGTGCCAGCAGCTTAGTCGAGGGTATAGCGGGGGGCCCCTACAATGAGCAGTTCTTC.

V and J are TRBV18 and TRBJ2-7; 8 bases agree with TRBD1. V dropped 5 bases and J dropped 1; count of bases not matched to a gene: 1. CDR1 and CDR2 (germline): KGHSH, LQKENI. The CDR3 is made up of 13 amino acids. CDR3 sequence: CASSRTGSYEQYF. The CDR3 DNA sequence: TGTGCCAGCTCAAGGACAGGGTCCTACGAGCAGTACTTC.

The chain carries TRBV2 and TRBJ2-4; D is unclear. V lost 3 bases and J lost 0, with 9 bases in between. The CDR3 loop spans 15 amino acids. The V gene's germline CDR1 is SNHLY and CDR2 FYNNEI. CDR3 loop: CASSDRTVAKNIQYF. The CDR3 DNA reads as TGTGCCAGCAGTGACCGGACCGTAGCCAAAAACATTCAGTACTTC.

The V gene is TRBV6-6, the J gene TRBJ1-1; D ambiguous. CDR1 is MNHNY, CDR2 SVGAGI, per germline (reference sequence). The CDR3 runs to 12 residues. Trimming removed 5 bases from V and 3 bases from J, with 7 bases in between. CDR3 residues: CASSRGYTEAFF. DNA for the CDR3: TGTGCCAGCAGTAGAGGGTACACTGAAGCTTTCTTT.

The chain recombines TRBV27 with TRBJ1-2, with a tentative D call TRBD1 (6 bases). The germline CDR1 and CDR2 sequences are MNHEY and SMNVEV (reference sequence). V dropped 3 bases and J dropped 7 bases, with 12 bases sitting between them. The CDR3 runs to 13 residues. The CDR3, as DNA: TGTGCCAGCAGTTTGTCGGGGGGCACTGGCTACACCTTC. Amino acid sequence: CASSLSGGTGYTF.

The chain couples TRBV7-9 to TRBJ2-3; 14 bases match TRBD2. The CDR3 length is 16 residues. The V segment lost 6 bases and the J segment 5 bases; nucleotides outside the gene matches: 7. Germline V CDR1 and CDR2: SEHNR, FQNEAQ (reference sequence). The CDR3 nucleotides read TGTGCCAGCAGGCCTCCGGGACTAGCGGGGGTAGATACGCAGTATTTT. Its translation: CASRPPGLAGVDTQYF.